These T cell receptor beta chains were read from a single sample in a study of PD-1 blockade in classical Hodgkin lymphoma. TCRdb's table, derived via immunoSEQ multiplex PCR, lists solely in-frame clones and lacks some. This sample yields 20,000 to 25,000 clones, of which around 75% are seen a single time; about 3.1% belongs to the top ten. The specimen comprised CD4+ T cells from blood, sampled before the fourth cycle of nivolumab. Source of these receptors: a human donor with classical Hodgkin lymphoma. The CDR3 runs from the conserved cysteine through the conserved F or W. Each record gives: J gene, D gene, V gene, clone size, CDR3 DNA, CDR3 protein. D genes are given only for firm matches. Clone size is given for some rows only: seen once, a few or many times, or a class if the clone is expanded.

>TRBJ1-1|TRBD1|TRBV7-3|few
TGTGCCAGCAGCTTAATGGCGGGACAGATTGGTTTCTTT
CASSLMAGQIGFF
>TRBJ1-6|NA|TRBV15|NA
TGTGCCACCAGCAGAGATAGGGGACGTACTAATTCACCCCTCCACTTT
CATSRDRGRTNSPLHF
>TRBJ2-3|NA|TRBV11-1|NA
TGTGCCAGCAGCTTAGCGCAAACAGGCGGGGTGGATACGCAGTATTTT
CASSLAQTGGVDTQYF
>TRBJ2-7|NA|TRBV11-2|NA
TGTGCCAGCATGGGGTTCCGCTCCTACGAGCAGTACTTC
CASMGFRSYEQYF
>TRBJ1-1|NA|TRBV10-3|NA
TGTGCCATCAGTGCAGGGTCGGACACTGAAGCTTTCTTT
CAISAGSDTEAFF
>TRBJ1-4|TRBD1|TRBV7-2|few
TGTGCCAGCAGCGTCAGGGGGTCTAATGAAAAACTGTTTTTT
CASSVRGSNEKLFF
>TRBJ2-7|TRBD1|TRBV6-5|NA
TGTGCCAGCAGTTACTCGTCTGGACAGGGTATCCACGAGCAGTACTTC
CASSYSSGQGIHEQYF
>TRBJ2-2|TRBD1|TRBV29-1|NA
TGCAGCACGGACAGGGGGAACACCGGGGAGCTGTTTTTT
CSTDRGNTGELFF
>TRBJ1-6|TRBD1|TRBV30|few
TGTGCCTGGGACAGGGGTAATTCACCCCTCCACTTT
CAWDRGNSPLHF
>TRBJ2-1|TRBD2|TRBV9|NA
TGTGCCAGCAGCGTAGGGATCGGGCTAGCGGGAGCCGGGGACAATGAGCAGTTCTTC
CASSVGIGLAGAGDNEQFF
>TRBJ2-1|TRBD2|TRBV4-3|NA
TGCGCCAGCAGCCAACAGATAGCGGGGGGCTCCTACAATGAGCAGTTCTTC
CASSQQIAGGSYNEQFF
>TRBJ2-5|NA|TRBV5-1|NA
TGCGCCAGCAAAATACAGGGACAAGAGACCCAGTACTTC
CASKIQGQETQYF
>TRBJ1-5|NA|TRBV7-6|NA
TGTGCCAGCAGCCAGGACAGCTCTTATCAGCCCCAGCATTTT
CASSQDSSYQPQHF
>TRBJ1-4|NA|TRBV28|NA
TGTGCCAGCAGTTTAAGGGAAAAACTGTTTTTT
CASSLREKLFF
>TRBJ1-4|NA|TRBV9|NA
TGTGCCAGCAGCGTAGCCCCCGTCAGGGAGGGTGAAAAACTGTTTTTT
CASSVAPVREGEKLFF
>TRBJ1-2|NA|TRBV4-2|NA
TGTGCCAGCAGCCAAGATAGTGGACAGAGTTATGGCTACACCTTC
CASSQDSGQSYGYTF
>TRBJ1-2|TRBD1|TRBV29-1|few
TGCAGCGTTGAGCTGGGACAGGGGGCGGGAGGCTACACCTTC
CSVELGQGAGGYTF
>TRBJ2-7|TRBD1|TRBV6-6|NA
TGTGCCAGCAGTAAGAGGGGACAGGGAGAAAACGAGCAGTACTTC
CASSKRGQGENEQYF
>TRBJ1-3|TRBD1|TRBV5-6|NA
TGTGCCAGCAGCTTGGTACAGGGGAGCGGCGGAAACACCATATATTTT
CASSLVQGSGGNTIYF
>TRBJ2-7|NA|TRBV6-5|NA
TGTGCCAGCACCGTCCCAGGGGGGTACGAGCAGTACTTC
CASTVPGGYEQYF
>TRBJ1-3|NA|TRBV4-3|NA
TGCGCCAGCAGCCAAGATTGGAGTCCCGGAAACACCATATATTTT
CASSQDWSPGNTIYF
>TRBJ2-5|NA|TRBV4-2|NA
TGTGCCAGCAGCCATCTCCAATCCCCCGGGACCCAGTACTTC
CASSHLQSPGTQYF
>TRBJ2-3|NA|TRBV7-3|NA
TGTGCCAGCAGCCCAAGCCGGGACCCTTACACAGATACGCAGTATTTT
CASSPSRDPYTDTQYF